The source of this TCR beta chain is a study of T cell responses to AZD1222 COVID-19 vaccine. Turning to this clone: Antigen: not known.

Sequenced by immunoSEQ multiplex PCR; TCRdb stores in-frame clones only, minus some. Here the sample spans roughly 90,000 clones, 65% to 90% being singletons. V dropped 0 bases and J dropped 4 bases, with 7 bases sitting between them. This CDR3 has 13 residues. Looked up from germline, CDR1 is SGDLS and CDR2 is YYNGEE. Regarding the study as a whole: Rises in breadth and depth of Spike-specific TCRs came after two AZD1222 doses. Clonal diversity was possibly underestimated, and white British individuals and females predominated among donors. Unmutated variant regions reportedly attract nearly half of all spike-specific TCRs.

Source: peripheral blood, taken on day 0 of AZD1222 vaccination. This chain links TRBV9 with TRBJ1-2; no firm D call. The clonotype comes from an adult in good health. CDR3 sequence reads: CASSVDRSYGYTF. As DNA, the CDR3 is TGTGCCAGCAGCGTAGACCGCTCCTATGGCTACACCTTC.